This passage covers 28 T cell receptor beta chains from one sample sequenced in a study of spatial heterogeneity in lung cancer. General study findings and limits: How many expanded intratumoral alpha and beta TCRs were present tracked the tumor mutation count, which was a count of nonsynonymous mutations.

Time point reported: sample taken at primary tumor resection. TCRdb fed the 5' RACE reads into MiXCR, producing one record per CDR3 protein. The table has approximately 11,000 distinct CDR3 sequences, 5% to 6.5% seen once. What these receptors recognize is not known. Sequenced here: lung tumor tissue, sampled at surgery. These receptors were obtained from a male donor with early-stage non-small cell lung cancer.

This clonotype was found many times. The chain carries TRBV18 and TRBJ2-1; no clear D gene. V shed 4 bases and J shed 6 bases, with 4 bases lying between them. CDR3 length equals 11 residues. CDR1 and CDR2 (germline): KGHSH, LQKENI. This CDR3 reads CASSRTNEQFF. CDR3 in DNA: TGTGCCAGCTCACGGACCAATGAGCAGTTCTTC.

This clonotype ranks as medium-sized. J is TRBJ2-3 and V is TRBV5-1, with D unresolved. From germline, CDR1 is SGHRS and CDR2 YFSETQ. V shed 0 bases and J shed 2 bases, with 10 bases lying between them. This CDR3 has 15 amino acids. The CDR3 sequence is CASSLGNLLTDTQYF. The CDR3 DNA sequence: TGCGCCAGCAGCTTGGGAAATCTTCTCACAGATACGCAGTATTTT.

This clonotype was counted many times. This sequence joins TRBV5-1 and TRBJ2-3, with D perhaps TRBD2 (6 bases). V dropped 3 bases and J dropped 1 base, with 9 bases sitting between them. This CDR3 contains 14 residues. Germline values: CDR1 SGHRS, CDR2 YFSETQ. The CDR3 region has the DNA TGCGCCAGCAGCTCGACGGGGGGCACAGATACGCAGTATTTT. Encoded protein: CASSSTGGTDTQYF. Full variable domain (outside the CDR3, taken from reference TRBV5-1 and TRBJ2-3): KAGVTQTPRYLIKTRGQQVTLSCSPISGHRSVSWYQQTPGQGLQFLFEYFSETQRNKGNFPGRFSGRQFSNSRSEMNVSTLELGDSALYLCASSSTGGTDTQYFGPGTRLTVL.

By its share, this clonotype is medium-sized (0.01 to 0.1%). The chain has TRBV28 and TRBJ1-5, with 10 positions matching TRBD1. Germline V gene sequence: CDR1 MDHEN, CDR2 SYDVKM. CDR3 length: 16 amino acids. J lost 1 base, V lost 6 bases, and 6 bases had no gene match. CDR3: CASRPDRGRSNQPQHF. CDR3 coding DNA: TGTGCCAGCAGACCCGACAGGGGGCGAAGCAATCAGCCCCAGCATTTT.

This clonotype was recorded a few times. The chain couples TRBV28 to TRBJ2-7, with 9 bases matching TRBD2. Germline V gene data show CDR1 as MDHEN and CDR2 as SYDVKM. Losses at the gene ends were 6 bases for V and 1 base for J; bases not matched to a gene: 7. The CDR3 loop spans 15 amino acids. The CDR3 loop is CASSSQAGGSYEQYF. CDR3 DNA sequence: TGTGCCAGCAGCTCCCAAGCGGGAGGATCCTACGAGCAGTACTTC. The full variable domain, with the rest looked up from reference TRBV28 and TRBJ2-7, is DVKVTQSSRYLVKRTGEKVFLECVQDMDHENMFWYRQDPGLGLRLIYFSYDVKMKEKGDIPEGYSVSREKKERFSLILESASTNQTSMYLCASSSQAGGSYEQYFGPGTRLTVT.

Sample share makes this clonotype medium-sized. The chain links TRBV9 to TRBJ2-4; D possibly corresponds to TRBD2 (6 bases). Germline V gene sequence: CDR1 SGDLS, CDR2 YYNGEE. V was clipped by 4 bases and J by 0 bases, with 8 bases between them. The CDR3 contains 14 residues. The CDR3 bases are TGTGCCAGCAGCCCGGGAGTAGCCAAAAACATTCAGTACTTC. Protein product: CASSPGVAKNIQYF.

The table lists this clonotype with many counts. The chain has TRBV12-3 or TRBV12-4 and TRBJ2-7; maybe TRBD1 (6 bases). The CDR3 length is 12 residues. Trimming left V 6 bases short and J 2 bases short, with 8 bases between. The CDR3 spells CASRGTTYEQYF. The CDR3 bases are TGTGCCAGCAGGGGGACAACCTACGAGCAGTACTTC.

The gene calls are TRBV5-1 and TRBJ2-7, with TRBD1 matching 10 bases. V shed 4 bases and J 5 bases; nucleotides not matched to a gene: 6. CDR1 and CDR2 from the germline V gene are SGHRS and YFSETQ. This CDR3 is built from 14 residues. The CDR3 DNA reads TGCGCCAGCAGCACTCGGACAGGGGGGAACGAGCAGTACTTC. Translating it yields CASSTRTGGNEQYF.

In this sample, this clonotype turned up many times. The chain recombines TRBV11-2 with TRBJ2-3; D is unresolved. Germline lookup yields CDR1 SGHAT and CDR2 FQNNGV. Trimming took off 8 bases at V and 5 bases at J, with 8 bases between the two ends. The CDR3 is made up of 11 amino acids. The CDR3 loop is CASLRQDTQYF. The CDR3 nucleotides are TGTGCCAGCCTTCGACAAGATACGCAGTATTTT.

In this sample, this clonotype turned up many times. The chain employs TRBV2 and TRBJ2-7, with 12 bases lining up with TRBD2. The CDR3 extends over 14 amino acids. Trimming removed 6 bases from V and 7 bases from J; junction bases left unmatched: 7. CDR1 SNHLY and CDR2 FYNNEI come from the germline V gene. The CDR3, as DNA: TGTGCCAGCAGCCCCGGGACTAGCGGGTTGGAGCAGTACTTC. It specifies CASSPGTSGLEQYF.

In its sample, this clonotype was seen a few times. The CDR3 DNA reads as TGCAGTGCTACCCGGTCCGGGAGCCAAGAGACCCAGTACTTC. This codes for CSATRSGSQETQYF. The chain carries TRBV20-1 and TRBJ2-5; the D gene is possibly TRBD2 (6 bases). From germline, CDR1 is DFQATT and CDR2 SNEGSKA (reference sequence). This CDR3 comprises 14 residues. V gave up 4 bases and J gave up 1 base, with 13 bases separating them.

This chain joins TRBV7-9 and TRBJ2-5; 11 bases line up with TRBD1. CDR3 length: 18 amino acids. J lost 1 base, V lost 3 bases, and 10 bases had no gene match. Germline V lookup: CDR1 SEHNR, CDR2 FQNEAQ (reference sequence). The CDR3 protein is CASSLRTGGLGFQETQYF. CDR3 DNA: TGTGCCAGCAGCTTGAGGACAGGGGGCTTGGGATTCCAAGAGACCCAGTACTTC. Full variable domain (remainder filled in from reference TRBV7-9 and TRBJ2-5): DTGVSQNPRHKITKRGQNVTFRCDPISEHNRLYWYRQTLGQGPEFLTYFQNEAQLEKSRLLSDRFSAERPKGSFSTLEIQRTEQGDSAMYLCASSLRTGGLGFQETQYFGPGTRLLVL.

In the case of this clonotype: A much larger clone lies one base from this, so it may be a read error. Because the CDR3 is missing its conserved closing phenylalanine or tryptophan, this is likely a read error. The rearrangement links TRBV12-3 or TRBV12-4 to TRBJ2-7, with D perhaps TRBD2 (5 bases). This CDR3 is built from 15 residues. V lost 3 bases and J lost 0, with 12 bases in between. The CDR3 reads CASSFGRVSSYEQYY. CDR3 DNA: TGTGCCAGCAGTTTTGGGCGGGTCAGCTCCTACGAGCAGTACTAC.

This clonotype was recorded many times. The rearrangement links TRBV4-3 to TRBJ2-7, with TRBD1 identical over 7 bases. Losses at the gene ends were 3 bases for V and 0 bases for J; bases not matched to a gene: 8. The CDR3 spans 16 residues. Germline V gives CDR1 LGHNA, CDR2 YSLEER. This CDR3 is CASSQGPDRFSYEQYF. The CDR3 region has the DNA TGCGCCAGCAGCCAGGGCCCGGACAGGTTCTCCTACGAGCAGTACTTC.

This clonotype was recorded many times. This chain uses TRBV3-1 with TRBJ2-7; the D gene is possibly TRBD1 (6 bases). The CDR3 is made up of 16 amino acids. Germline CDR1 and CDR2: LGHDT and YNNKEL (reference sequence). V was clipped by 1 base and J by 0 bases, with 13 bases between them. CDR3 in DNA: TGTGCCAGCAGCCAAGGGTATCGGACAGACTCCTACGAGCAGTACTTC. Residues: CASSQGYRTDSYEQYF.

Ten or more counts support this clonotype. The V call is TRBV28, the J call TRBJ2-1, with TRBD2 matching over 8 bases. The CDR3 extends over 15 amino acids. Per germline, CDR1 MDHEN and CDR2 SYDVKM. The V gene end was trimmed by 8 bases and the J gene end by 5 bases; junction bases not matched to a gene: 11. DNA of the CDR3: TGTGCCAGCCTGTCCCGTGGAGCGGGGGACAATGAGCAGTTCTTC. This codes for CASLSRGAGDNEQFF.

This clonotype was seen repeatedly, ten times or more. The rearrangement uses TRBV12-5 and TRBJ2-3; D gene ambiguous. The ends were cut back, 6 bases at V and 6 bases at J, with 13 bases in the middle. Germline V gene data show CDR1 as LGHNT and CDR2 as FRNRAP. This CDR3 region has 13 residues. The CDR3 spells CASGPLARDTQYF. The CDR3 bases are TGTGCTAGTGGCCCCTTAGCCCGGGATACGCAGTATTTT.

This chain links TRBV7-2 with TRBJ2-5; a possible D gene is TRBD1 (5 bases). Trimming left V 5 bases short and J 4 bases short, with 5 bases between. There are 11 residues in the CDR3. CDR1 and CDR2 from the germline V gene are SGHTA and FQGNSA. CDR3 amino acids: CASSTGETQYF. The DNA for the CDR3 is TGTGCCAGCAGCACAGGAGAGACCCAGTACTTC.

This clonotype appeared many times. The chain is built from TRBV7-2 and TRBJ1-1, with D possibly being TRBD1 (6 bases). This CDR3 has 13 amino acids. Germline CDR1 reads SGHTA; CDR2 reads FQGNSA. The V gene lost 5 bases and the J gene lost 5 bases, with 12 bases spanning the gap. The CDR3 loop reads CASSRSTGTEAFF. The CDR3, as DNA: TGTGCCAGCAGCCGCAGTACAGGGACTGAAGCTTTCTTT. The entire variable domain, with the rest obtained from reference TRBV7-2 and TRBJ1-1, is as follows: GAGVSQSPSNKVTEKGKDVELRCDPISGHTALYWYRQSLGQGLEFLIYFQGNSAPDKSGLPSDRFSAERTGGSVSTLTIQRTQQEDSAVYLCASSRSTGTEAFFGQGTRLTVV.

This clonotype was seen many times. V gene TRBV11-2 combines with J gene TRBJ2-3; TRBD2 agrees at 7 bases. Germline values: CDR1 SGHAT, CDR2 FQNNGV. The CDR3 loop spans 15 amino acids. V lost 5 bases and J lost 1; bases outside the gene matches: 6. CDR3 residues: CASSPRTSGTDTQYF. The CDR3 DNA follows: TGTGCCAGCAGCCCCCGGACTAGTGGCACAGATACGCAGTATTTT.

This clonotype came up many times. The chain carries TRBV28 and TRBJ1-6; weak D call: TRBD1 (6 bases). Trimming pared 2 bases from V and 8 bases from J, leaving 13 bases between. The V gene's germline CDR1 is MDHEN and CDR2 SYDVKM. The CDR3 is 15 amino acids. CDR3 region: CASSLMDRDYSPLHF. As DNA, the CDR3 is TGTGCCAGCAGTTTAATGGACAGAGATTATTCACCCCTCCACTTT. Variable domain in full (rest from reference TRBV28 and TRBJ1-6): DVKVTQSSRYLVKRTGEKVFLECVQDMDHENMFWYRQDPGLGLRLIYFSYDVKMKEKGDIPEGYSVSREKKERFSLILESASTNQTSMYLCASSLMDRDYSPLHFGNGTRLTVT.

By share of the sample, this clonotype is medium-sized. The chain is built from TRBV6-2 or TRBV6-3 and TRBJ2-1, with 7 nucleotides matching TRBD2. CDR1 MNHEY and CDR2 SVGEGT come from the germline V gene. The CDR3 is made up of 15 amino acids. Unmatched junction bases numbered 5, after V lost 0 bases and J lost 6 bases. The CDR3 sequence is CASSYSRGSGNEQFF. The CDR3 DNA follows: TGTGCCAGCAGTTACTCGCGGGGGTCAGGCAATGAGCAGTTCTTC.

This clonotype has a count of ten or more. This chain joins TRBV4-3 and TRBJ2-7; no firm D call. Trimming removed 0 bases from V and 2 bases from J, with 11 bases in between. CDR3 length: 15 residues. The germline gives CDR1 LGHNA, CDR2 YSLEER. The CDR3 DNA reads as TGCGCCAGCAGCCAAGATCACGACGGAACCTACGAGCAGTACTTC. Translating it yields CASSQDHDGTYEQYF.

This clonotype came up many times. The rearrangement joins TRBV12-3 or TRBV12-4 to TRBJ1-1; 8 bases are shared with TRBD1. The CDR3 spans 13 residues. The junction had 6 bases not matched to a gene; V was cut back by 6 bases and J by 6 bases. The CDR3 DNA is TGTGCCAGCAGCCCAGGGGGCATCGCTGAAGCTTTCTTT. Translated, it gives CASSPGGIAEAFF.

This clonotype showed up many times. The rearrangement uses TRBV14 and TRBJ2-3; 7 bases match TRBD2. Germline V gives CDR1 SGHDN, CDR2 FVKESK. This CDR3 is built from 16 residues. The ends lost 1 base at V and 2 bases at J; junction bases unmatched: 6. DNA for the CDR3: TGTGCCAGCAGCCAAGGTACTAGCGCCTTCACAGATACGCAGTATTTT. It encodes CASSQGTSAFTDTQYF.

In this sample, this clonotype turned up many times. The chain couples TRBV20-1 to TRBJ1-6, with TRBD1 as a possible D gene (5 bases). The CDR3 covers 9 residues. Germline V gene lookup returns CDR1 DFQATT and CDR2 SNEGSKA (reference sequence). Deletions cut 7 bases from V and 14 bases from J, with 9 bases between. The CDR3 DNA follows: TGCAGTGGACAGCATGCCCTCCACTTT. As protein: CSGQHALHF.

The chain carries TRBV7-7 and TRBJ1-5; 7 positions match TRBD1. The ends lost 7 bases at V and 3 bases at J; junction bases unmatched: 9. The CDR3 is made up of 15 amino acids. Germline V gives CDR1 SSHAT, CDR2 FNYEAQ (reference sequence). The CDR3 region has the DNA TGTGCCAGCACCCCAGGGGGGAGATTCAATCAGCCCCAGCATTTT. Translating it yields CASTPGGRFNQPQHF.

This clonotype is deemed hyperexpanded (1% or more). The chain uses TRBV13 and TRBJ1-2, with D maybe TRBD1 (5 bases). The V end was cut by 5 bases, the J end by 5 bases, with 18 bases between. The V gene's germline CDR1 is PRHDT and CDR2 FYEKMQ (reference sequence). The CDR3 runs to 15 residues. CDR3 nucleotides: TGTGCCAGCAGCGCAGGACACCACAATTGGTATGGCTACACCTTC. Translated: CASSAGHHNWYGYTF.